These T cell receptor beta chains were read from a single sample in a study of identical twins. One entry per CDR3 protein results from TCRdb running MiXCR on the 5' RACE reads. The sample contains around 570,000 distinct CDR3 sequences, 7.5% to 10% of which appear only once. These same data were also listed under a study on yellow fever vaccine responses in identical twins.

Sequencing used PBMCs. The source is a woman under 30 in good health. Both conserved end residues are part of each CDR3. The D gene is left open where the match is weak. Clone size appears in some rows only: once, few, many, or a class for an expanded clone.

size	J	V	D	DNA	CDR3
NA	TRBJ2-5	TRBV20-1	NA	TGCAGTGCTAGGATACCGGCGGGCCGCCAAGAGACCCAGTACTTC	CSARIPAGRQETQYF
NA	TRBJ2-7	TRBV12-3/TRBV12-4	NA	TGTGCCAGCAGTTACTCTTCAGGGGGGGCCTACGAGCAGTACTTC	CASSYSSGGAYEQYF
NA	TRBJ2-7	TRBV29-1	NA	TGCAGCGTTGCCCCCTCTCAGGAGCTGCAGTACTTC	CSVAPSQELQYF
NA	TRBJ2-5	TRBV27	TRBD2	TGTGCCAGCAGTCCTACTCATCGGGAGGTTTCGGAGACCCAGTACTTC	CASSPTHREVSETQYF
NA	TRBJ2-1	TRBV25-1	NA	TGTGCCACGGCGGTTGCTCCTGAGCAGTTCTTC	CATAVAPEQFF
few	TRBJ2-2	TRBV7-7	NA	TGTGCTAGCAGCCAAGGGGGATTTAACACCGGGGAGCTGTTTTTT	CASSQGGFNTGELFF
NA	TRBJ2-1	TRBV9	NA	TGTGCCAGCAGCGTAGAGTCGCTAGTCTACAATGAGCAGTTCTTC	CASSVESLVYNEQFF
NA	TRBJ2-3	TRBV28	TRBD2	TGTGCCAGCATTTGGGGACTAGCGGGAGCGGCAGATACGCAGTATTTT	CASIWGLAGAADTQYF
few	TRBJ2-7	TRBV25-1	TRBD1	TGTGCCAGCAGTAACCGGGACAGTGGATTCGGCGAGCAGTACTTC	CASSNRDSGFGEQYF
many	TRBJ2-1	TRBV9	TRBD2	TGTGCCAGCAGCTCGCAAGTGGGACTAGCGGGGGTCAATGAGCAGTTCTTC	CASSSQVGLAGVNEQFF